This T cell receptor beta chain was captured by sequencing in a study of T-cell reconstitution after alpha-beta-depleted transplantation in children (TCRdb year 2016). About the full investigation: Using TCR repertoire profiling, the study followed T-cell immune reconstitution in a quantitative way in children after TCRalphabeta/CD19-depleted allogeneic hematopoietic cell transplantation. The paper as a whole reports these results and caveats: Over the following months the frequencies of hyperexpanded clones went down, and after one year T-cell counts and TCRbeta diversity were mostly credited to newly produced T cells. In some patients, the high TCRbeta diversity seen at day 60 was put down to recipient T cells and intrathymic progenitors that had survived conditioning. The apparently early alphabetaT-cell count recovery about two months after transplant was reportedly dependent on only several hundred rapidly expanded clones derived from non-depleted graft cells.

V was cut back by 0 bases and J by 9 bases, leaving a gap of 3 bases between them. The CDR3 sequence holds 11 residues, the cysteine and phenylalanine included. Only CDR3 DNA remains: 33 bases, in frame from the first base. The sample's treatment or condition label, in plain terms: allogeneic hematopoietic cell transplantation with graft depleted of TCRalphabeta T cells and CD19 B cells. The children who served as transplant recipients had been given grafts of TCRalphabeta/CD19-depleted allogeneic hematopoietic cells. The library was made by PCR. Sequenced on an Illumina HiSeq 2500. Molecular barcoding was employed in the preparation of TCR libraries, with unique molecular identifiers being used to normalize TCRbeta repertoire quantification. TCRdb trimmed the raw reads at Q25, called clones with MiXCR and kept productive beta chains. Each CDR3 protein appears once, grouped with its most common genes and DNA. The sample table records about 340,000 distinct CDR3 sequences; around 16% of these occur just once. The ten most abundant clones make up about 41% of the sample.

Turning to this clonotype: Its target antigen remains unknown. No much larger clone exists at a distance of one base, and base qualities are not known.

This chain is built from TRBV12-3 or TRBV12-4 and TRBJ2-1; a confident D gene designation cannot be given. The specimen comprised PBMCs, mostly from graft donor cells, sampled 360 days after TCRalphabeta/CD19-depleted stem cell transplant. The source is a male patient between 2 and 10 years old who had a stem cell transplant for acute lymphoblastic leukemia, so the T cells may come from the graft donor. The nucleotide sequence reads as follows: TGTGCCAGCAGTTTAGCGGCTGAGCAGTTCTTC. Its translation reads: CASSLAAEQFF.